What follows are 25 T cell receptor beta chains derived from one specimen sequenced in a study of T cell responses to AZD1222 COVID-19 vaccine. Sequenced by immunoSEQ multiplex PCR; TCRdb stores in-frame clones only, minus some. The table has 100,000 to 150,000 clones, around 85% seen once; the top ten hold about 6%. This material consisted of peripheral blood, taken on day 0 of AZD1222 vaccination. The receptors come from an adult in good health.

This chain links TRBV18 with TRBJ2-7; 7 nucleotides agree with TRBD1. This CDR3 has 13 amino acids. The V and J ends lost 3 bases and 4 bases, in that order; junction bases with no gene match: 3. Germline V gene sequence: CDR1 KGHSH, CDR2 LQKENI. In nucleotides, the CDR3 is TGTGCCAGCTCACCCGGGACAGTATACGAGCAGTACTTC. Encoded protein: CASSPGTVYEQYF.

V and J are TRBV7-8 and TRBJ2-4; D remains unclear. The V gene lost 1 base and the J gene lost 0 bases, with 4 bases spanning the gap. This CDR3 comprises 14 residues. Germline V gene data show CDR1 as SGHVS and CDR2 as FQNEAQ. CDR3 DNA sequence: TGTGCCAGCAGCTTAGATCTAGCCAAAAACATTCAGTACTTC. Amino acid sequence: CASSLDLAKNIQYF. The full variable domain, in which reference TRBV7-8 and TRBJ2-4 provide the parts outside the CDR3, is GAGVSQSPRYKVAKRGQDVALRCDPISGHVSLFWYQQALGQGPEFLTYFQNEAQLDKSGLPSDRFFAERPEGSVSTLKIQRTQQEDSAVYLCASSLDLAKNIQYFGAGTRLSVL.

The genes are TRBV5-4 and TRBJ2-7; TRBD2 agrees at 16 bases. Germline V gene data show CDR1 as SGHNT and CDR2 as YYREEE (reference sequence). This CDR3 has 19 residues. J lost 0 bases, V lost 4 bases, and 10 bases had no gene match. CDR3 sequence: CASSIKPGLAGGPSYEQYF. Here the CDR3 DNA reads TGTGCCAGCAGCATAAAACCGGGACTAGCGGGGGGGCCCTCCTACGAGCAGTACTTC.

The chain links TRBV6-5 to TRBJ1-1, with no clear D. V gave up 7 bases and J gave up 1 base, with 10 bases separating them. Germline V gene sequence: CDR1 MNHEY, CDR2 SVGAGI. The CDR3 is 13 residues long. The CDR3 DNA sequence: TGTGCCAGCACCGTGGACCGGAACACTGAAGCTTTCTTT. It codes for CASTVDRNTEAFF.

V usage is TRBV9 and J usage is TRBJ1-6; TRBD1 might be the D (6 bases). With 0 bases removed from V and 8 bases from J, the gap between germline ends came to 9 bases. Per the germline V gene, CDR1 is SGDLS and CDR2 is YYNGEE. This CDR3 has 14 amino acids. DNA of the CDR3: TGTGCCAGCAGCGTAGACAGGGTGGATTCACCCCTCCACTTT. Protein product: CASSVDRVDSPLHF.

The V gene is TRBV27, the J gene TRBJ2-7; D may match TRBD1 or TRBD2 (5 bases each). CDR1 MNHEY and CDR2 SMNVEV come from the germline V gene (reference sequence). The germline V and J ends were trimmed by 3 bases and 4 bases, with 13 bases remaining between them. The CDR3 sequence is 14 residues long. As DNA, the CDR3 is TGTGCCAGCAGTTTCTGGGGACCAAATTACGAGCAGTACTTC. It yields the protein CASSFWGPNYEQYF.

This clone has just a few counts. This chain joins TRBV19 and TRBJ1-4; unclear D gene. CDR3 length equals 15 residues. Germline CDR1 LNHDA, CDR2 SQIVND (reference sequence). Trimming removed 5 bases from V and 4 bases from J, with 14 bases in between. DNA for the CDR3: TGTGCCAGTAGTGAACCCCGAAGCGGTAATGAAAAACTGTTTTTT. Translated, it gives CASSEPRSGNEKLFF.

This clone was found a few times. V and J are TRBV28 and TRBJ2-7; no definite D call. This CDR3 comprises 12 residues. Trimming removed 1 base from V and 4 bases from J, with 5 bases in between. Germline CDR1 MDHEN, CDR2 SYDVKM. The CDR3 reads CASSLLGYEQYF. The CDR3 DNA reads TGTGCCAGCAGTTTATTGGGGTACGAGCAGTACTTC.

The chain is built from TRBV6-2 or TRBV6-3 and TRBJ1-6; D gene uncertain. The CDR3 sequence is 15 residues long. Germline values: CDR1 MNHEY, CDR2 SVGEGT. V was clipped by 4 bases and J by 0 bases, with 7 bases between them. CDR3 loop: CASSSGSSYNSPLHF. CDR3 nucleotide sequence: TGTGCCAGCAGTTCGGGGAGCTCCTATAATTCACCCCTCCACTTT.

V and J are TRBV4-1 and TRBJ1-1; D unclear. This CDR3 contains 15 residues. With 3 bases removed from V and 0 bases from J, the gap between germline ends came to 11 bases. The V gene's germline CDR1 is MGHRA and CDR2 YSYEKL. CDR3: CASSQTRAMNTEAFF. CDR3 DNA sequence: TGCGCCAGCAGCCAGACTAGGGCGATGAACACTGAAGCTTTCTTT.

The chain has TRBV19 and TRBJ2-7; TRBD2 matches at 7 bases. Germline loops: CDR1 LNHDA, CDR2 SQIVND (reference sequence). J lost 1 base, V lost 5 bases, and 8 bases had no gene match. This CDR3 is built from 15 residues. DNA of the CDR3: TGTGCCAGTAGTGCGGGGATGGGAGGGTCCTACGAGCAGTACTTC. Its protein is CASSAGMGGSYEQYF. The full variable domain, with the rest looked up from reference TRBV19 and TRBJ2-7, is DGGITQSPKYLFRKEGQNVTLSCEQNLNHDAMYWYRQDPGQGLRLIYYSQIVNDFQKGDIAEGYSVSREKKESFPLTVTSAQKNPTAFYLCASSAGMGGSYEQYFGPGTRLTVT.

By frequency in the sample, this clone is medium-sized. This chain uses TRBV7-9 with TRBJ1-1; no reliable D call. Between the trimmed V and J ends, which lost 6 bases and 0 bases, there was a span of 11 bases. CDR1 and CDR2 from the germline V gene are SEHNR and FQNEAQ (reference sequence). The CDR3 consists of 14 residues. The CDR3 coding sequence is TGTGCCAGCAGATCTACTAACATGAACACTGAAGCTTTCTTT. Residues: CASRSTNMNTEAFF.

The chain uses TRBV7-9 and TRBJ1-2, with D perhaps matching TRBD1 (5 bases). Per the germline V gene, CDR1 is SEHNR and CDR2 is FQNEAQ (reference sequence). The ends were cut back, 1 base at V and 6 bases at J, with 9 bases in the middle. The CDR3 has 13 amino acids. The CDR3 DNA is TGTGCCAGCAGCTTAGGGGGCCAGAATGGCTACACCTTC. It encodes CASSLGGQNGYTF.

In this sample, this clone turned up a few times. The chain combines TRBV28 with TRBJ1-5, with D perhaps matching TRBD1 (6 bases). This CDR3 is built from 14 residues. CDR1 and CDR2 from the germline V gene are MDHEN and SYDVKM. Trimming shortened V by 8 bases and J by 6 bases, and 17 bases separated the two germline ends. CDR3 coding DNA: TGTGCCAGCCGGGGAGGGGGGGCCGGTCAGCCCCAGCATTTT. This sequence encodes CASRGGGAGQPQHF. Complete variable domain (other parts from reference TRBV28 and TRBJ1-5): DVKVTQSSRYLVKRTGEKVFLECVQDMDHENMFWYRQDPGLGLRLIYFSYDVKMKEKGDIPEGYSVSREKKERFSLILESASTNQTSMYLCASRGGGAGQPQHFGDGTRLSIL.

The chain has TRBV6-2 or TRBV6-3 and TRBJ1-2; TRBD1 matches 8 bases. The germline gives CDR1 MNHEY, CDR2 SVGEGT. The CDR3 is 14 amino acids. V shed 6 bases, J shed 4 bases, and the junction held 7 bases outside the gene matches. Here the CDR3 reads CASSGQGPGYGYTF. For the CDR3, the DNA is TGTGCCAGCAGCGGACAGGGTCCTGGCTATGGCTACACCTTC.

The rearrangement links TRBV4-1 to TRBJ1-1; 7 bases align to TRBD1. The germline V gene has CDR1 MGHRA and CDR2 YSYEKL. The CDR3 is 13 residues long. J gave up 4 bases and V 7 bases, and 6 bases lay outside the gene matches. The CDR3 DNA follows: TGCGCCAGCACCGACAGGGTGGGCACTGAAGCTTTCTTT. Encoded protein: CASTDRVGTEAFF.

This chain connects TRBV4-1 to TRBJ1-3; no definite D call. The CDR3 covers 16 residues. Trimming pared 1 base from V and 3 bases from J, leaving 13 bases between. Germline-derived CDR1 and CDR2 are MGHRA and YSYEKL. The CDR3 region is CASSQALALFGNTIYF. CDR3 DNA sequence: TGCGCCAGCAGCCAAGCCTTGGCCTTATTTGGAAACACCATATATTTT.

This chain links TRBV2 with TRBJ2-7; D tentatively reads TRBD1 or TRBD2 (5 bases each). The CDR3 runs to 11 residues. CDR1 is SNHLY and CDR2 is FYNNEI in the germline V gene. Deletions cut 10 bases from V and 9 bases from J, with 16 bases between. This chain's CDR3 is CAIDGLGGQYF. The DNA of the CDR3 is TGTGCCATCGACGGCCTTGGGGGGCAGTACTTC.

This sequence joins TRBV6-2 or TRBV6-3 and TRBJ2-3, with D unresolved. CDR1 is MNHEY, CDR2 SVGEGT, per germline. The CDR3 totals 14 residues. V lost 6 bases and J 6 bases, leaving 16 bases between the germline ends. This CDR3 is CASSKAPLVDTQYF. CDR3 DNA sequence: TGTGCCAGCAGCAAGGCCCCTCTCGTCGATACGCAGTATTTT.

Concerning this clone: Sequence at one end of the junction differs from germline and may be a read error. The CDR3 reads CASSLDSSYNEQFF. The CDR3 nucleotides are TGTGCCAGTAGTTTAGACAGCTCCTACAATGAGCAGTTCTTC. J is TRBJ2-1 and V is TRBV19, with D maybe TRBD1 (5 bases). Germline V CDR1 and CDR2: LNHDA, SQIVND (reference sequence). The CDR3 loop spans 14 amino acids.

The genes are TRBV5-4 and TRBJ1-2; the D is unclear. V was trimmed by 0 bases and J by 0 bases, leaving 12 bases between them. The CDR3 length is 16 residues. Per germline, CDR1 SGHNT and CDR2 YYREEE (reference sequence). The CDR3, as DNA: TGTGCCAGCAGCTTGGCCATTGCGGCAACTAACTATGGCTACACCTTC. The encoded protein is CASSLAIAATNYGYTF.

This chain uses TRBV30 with TRBJ1-5, with 8 bases identical to TRBD1. The CDR3 has 15 amino acids. Germline-derived CDR1 and CDR2 are GTSNPN and SVGIG (reference sequence). Trimming at V came to 5 bases and at J to 0 bases, leaving 6 bases not matched to a gene. The CDR3, as DNA: TGTGCCTGGGGCCAGGGGGCGCATAGCAATCAGCCCCAGCATTTT. It codes for CAWGQGAHSNQPQHF.

The chain couples TRBV6-1 to TRBJ1-1; no clear D. The V gene's germline CDR1 is MNHNS and CDR2 SASEGT. V lost 3 bases to trimming and J lost 0 bases, with 26 bases between them. CDR3 length: 20 residues. The CDR3 sequence is CASSDEGLNRGSYMNTEAFF. DNA for the CDR3: TGTGCCAGCAGTGACGAAGGGCTGAACCGCGGGAGTTACATGAACACTGAAGCTTTCTTT.

V and J are TRBV12-3 or TRBV12-4 and TRBJ2-7; 8 bases are shared with TRBD1. This CDR3 contains 12 residues. The V gene end was trimmed by 6 bases and the J gene end by 3 bases; junction bases not matched to a gene: 1. DNA for the CDR3: TGTGCCAGCAGCGACAGGGGCTACGAGCAGTACTTC. Its protein is CASSDRGYEQYF.

V and J are TRBV6-6 and TRBJ1-2, with a tentative D call TRBD1 (5 bases). Germline CDR1 and CDR2: MNHNY and SVGAGI (reference sequence). The CDR3 has 17 residues. V was trimmed by 5 bases and J by 2 bases, leaving 21 bases between them. CDR3 sequence: CASSPAPGRNLNYGYTF. The DNA of the CDR3 is TGTGCCAGCAGTCCGGCCCCGGGGCGAAACCTAAACTATGGCTACACCTTC.